The 11 T cell receptor beta chains given below trace back to one sample, sequenced in a study of T cells of healthy individuals. TCRdb called the 5' RACE reads again in MiXCR, with one record for every CDR3 protein. Counted here are nearly 100,000 distinct CDR3 sequences, around 17% occurring once; the ten biggest clones make up 6.2%. Receptors were obtained from a human donor in good health.

J is TRBJ2-3 and V is TRBV6-2 or TRBV6-3; 8 nucleotides match TRBD1. The germline CDR1 and CDR2 sequences are MNHEY and SVGEGT. The V gene end was trimmed by 6 bases and the J gene end by 4 bases; junction bases not matched to a gene: 6. The CDR3 contains 14 residues. The CDR3 loop reads CASRDGQGSDTQYF. CDR3 sequence (DNA): TGTGCCAGCAGAGACGGACAGGGTTCAGATACGCAGTATTTT.

The chain carries TRBV6-2 or TRBV6-3 and TRBJ2-3, with D possibly TRBD2 on 5 matching bases. From germline, CDR1 is MNHEY and CDR2 SVGEGT. CDR3 length: 14 amino acids. V was pared by 7 bases and J by 5 bases, with 16 bases between. DNA of the CDR3: TGTGCCAGCAACCCGCGACTATGGGGAGATACGCAGTATTTT. This encodes CASNPRLWGDTQYF.

The CDR3, as DNA: TGCGCCAGCAGTACGGACGAATATCAGCAGTTCTTC. This codes for CASSTDEYQQFF. The V call is TRBV5-1, the J call TRBJ2-1, with D unclear. Germline V lookup: CDR1 SGHRS, CDR2 YFSETQ. With 5 bases removed from V and 11 bases from J, the gap between germline ends came to 14 bases. This CDR3 spans 12 amino acids.

This rearrangement joins TRBV12-3 or TRBV12-4 to TRBJ2-1; D not resolved. V lost 7 bases, J lost 8 bases, and 24 bases lay in between. The CDR3 extends over 16 amino acids. The CDR3 DNA reads as TGTGCCAGCATTGATCGCCCGGCGGCTAGTTTTGATGAGCAGTTCTTC. It translates to CASIDRPAASFDEQFF.

The V gene is TRBV29-1, the J gene TRBJ2-7; 7 bases align to TRBD2. V shed 5 bases, J shed 5 bases, and the junction held 9 bases outside the gene matches. CDR1 is SQVTM, CDR2 ANQGSEA, per germline. The length of the CDR3 is 13 residues. The CDR3 loop is CSVIQGLSDEQYF. CDR3 coding DNA: TGCAGCGTTATTCAGGGACTATCCGACGAGCAGTACTTC.

The rearrangement uses TRBV6-6 and TRBJ1-5; the D gene is possibly TRBD1 (5 bases). Germline values: CDR1 MNHNY, CDR2 SVGAGI (reference sequence). This CDR3 has 13 residues. Trimming left V 8 bases short and J 3 bases short, with 11 bases between. Here the CDR3 reads CASLTGINQPQHF. The CDR3 DNA reads as TGTGCCAGCCTAACAGGTATCAATCAGCCCCAGCATTTT.

Comments on this clonotype: This sequence may be a read error, since a much larger clone differs from it by one base. This sequence joins TRBV20-1 and TRBJ2-3, with D hard to call. V was clipped by 4 bases and J by 6 bases, with 5 bases between them. CDR1 and CDR2 from the germline V gene are DFQATT and SNEGSKA (reference sequence). This CDR3 is 10 amino acids long. CDR3 nucleotide sequence: TGCAGTGCTAAACTGGATACGCAGTATTTT. Translated: CSAKLDTQYF.

The sample holds a few counts of this clonotype. The gene calls are TRBV4-1 and TRBJ2-3; D gene ambiguous. V lost 1 base and J lost 0, with 11 bases in between. CDR3 length: 16 amino acids. Germline V gene sequence: CDR1 MGHRA, CDR2 YSYEKL. The DNA of the CDR3 is TGCGCCAGCAGCCAAGTCCCGGGTTCTAGCACAGATACGCAGTATTTT. Amino acids: CASSQVPGSSTDTQYF.

The chain is built from TRBV7-3 and TRBJ2-3, with a tentative D call TRBD2 (6 bases). CDR1 is SGHTA and CDR2 is FQGTGA in the germline V gene. The V and J ends lost 8 bases and 4 bases respectively, with 13 bases between them. This CDR3 contains 13 residues. The CDR3 sequence is CASGRGSADTQYF. DNA for the CDR3: TGTGCCAGCGGCCGGGGGTCCGCAGATACGCAGTATTTT.

This clonotype has more than one count but fewer than ten. Here the CDR3 reads CSSNPGPLYEQYF. DNA for the CDR3: TGCAGTTCTAATCCGGGCCCACTCTACGAGCAGTACTTC. This chain connects TRBV20-1 to TRBJ2-7; D gene uncertain. V was trimmed by 8 bases and J by 3 bases, leaving 17 bases between them. This CDR3 has 13 residues. Germline-derived CDR1 and CDR2 are DFQATT and SNEGSKA (reference sequence).

The chain uses TRBV6-1 and TRBJ2-3; 7 positions agree with TRBD1. Germline V lookup: CDR1 MNHNS, CDR2 SASEGT. CDR3 length: 15 amino acids. With 8 bases clipped from V and 2 bases from J, the junction kept 10 bases outside the gene matches. The CDR3 here is CASCPDRVHTDTQYF. CDR3 in DNA: TGTGCCAGCTGCCCCGACAGGGTGCACACAGATACGCAGTATTTT.